The rows below give T cell receptor beta chains drawn from one sample of a study of blood T cell repertoires in COVID-19. TCRdb's copy holds only in-frame clones and misses some; the assay was immunoSEQ multiplex PCR. Of around 150,000 clones listed, around 80% are singletons. Material for sequencing was PBMCs or T cells enriched from blood (not recorded which). The receptors here all came from a man aged 65-85 years who had been exposed to COVID-19. CDR3s include the opening cysteine and the closing phenylalanine or tryptophan. Fields, in order: V gene, clone size, D gene, J gene, CDR3 protein, CDR3 DNA. A D gene is named only where the DNA matches it firmly. Clone size is given for some rows only: seen once, a few or many times, or a class if the clone is expanded.

>TRBV14|-|-|TRBJ1-4
CASKEQGSNEKLFF
TGTGCCAGCAAAGAGCAGGGGTCTAATGAAAAACTGTTTTTT
>TRBV6-5|few|TRBD2|TRBJ2-7
CASTASGGSEQYF
TGTGCCAGCACCGCATCGGGGGGGTCCGAGCAGTACTTC
>TRBV5-1|-|-|TRBJ2-1
CASSLAAANGGEQFF
TGCGCCAGCAGCTTGGCCGCTGCGAATGGAGGTGAGCAGTTCTTC
>TRBV25-1|-|TRBD1|TRBJ1-3
CASRDHRGPGNTIYF
TGTGCCAGCAGGGACCACAGGGGCCCCGGAAACACCATATATTTT
>TRBV5-1|-|TRBD1|TRBJ1-2
CASSPGQGDYGYTF
TGCGCCAGCAGCCCTGGACAGGGGGACTATGGCTACACCTTC
>TRBV11-2|-|-|TRBJ1-1
CASSLADPGTEAFF
TGTGCCAGCAGCTTAGCCGATCCAGGCACTGAAGCTTTCTTT
>TRBV19|-|-|TRBJ1-5
CAGSTTANSNQPQHF
TGTGCCGGAAGCACGACAGCTAATAGCAATCAGCCCCAGCATTTT
>TRBV2|-|-|TRBJ1-3
CASRGLQSSGNTIYF
TGTGCCAGCAGGGGGCTACAGAGCTCTGGAAACACCATATATTTT
>TRBV10-3|-|-|TRBJ1-2
CAIRTDLSYGYTF
TGTGCCATCAGGACGGACTTAAGCTATGGCTACACCTTC
>TRBV24-1|-|-|TRBJ1-2
CATSDLYGYTF
TGTGCCACCAGTGACCTCTATGGCTACACCTTC
>TRBV5-4|-|TRBD1|TRBJ2-7
CASSPGQAKTFEQYF
TGTGCCAGCAGCCCGGGACAGGCAAAGACTTTCGAGCAGTACTTC
>TRBV29-1|once|-|TRBJ1-1
CSVDTVSTEAFF
TGCAGCGTTGACACAGTGTCCACTGAAGCTTTCTTT
>TRBV27|-|-|TRBJ2-1
CASSSGLSSYNEQFF
TGTGCCAGCAGTAGCGGACTGTCATCCTACAATGAGCAGTTCTTC
>TRBV19|few|TRBD1|TRBJ1-1
CASRDRGNTEAFF
TGTGCCAGTAGGGACAGGGGGAACACTGAAGCTTTCTTT
>TRBV27|few|TRBD2|TRBJ2-5
CASGPGLAQETQYF
TGTGCCAGCGGGCCGGGACTAGCGCAAGAGACCCAGTACTTC
>TRBV18|-|TRBD2|TRBJ2-4
CASSPPSGSQNIQYF
TGTGCCAGCTCACCCCCTAGCGGGAGCCAAAACATTCAGTACTTC
>TRBV4-3|-|TRBD2|TRBJ2-2
CASSLAGAPGELFF
TGCGCCAGCAGCCTAGCGGGGGCCCCCGGGGAGCTGTTTTTT
>TRBV6-2/TRBV6-3|-|-|TRBJ2-6
CASSSPYGSGANVLTF
TGTGCCAGCAGCTCCCCCTACGGCTCTGGGGCCAACGTCCTGACTTTC
>TRBV28|once|-|TRBJ1-2
CATVRIGAGYTF
TGTGCCACCGTTAGGATTGGGGCTGGCTACACCTTC
>TRBV7-2|-|TRBD2|TRBJ2-2
CASSRSGRNTGELFF
TGTGCCAGCAGCCGTAGCGGGAGAAACACCGGGGAGCTGTTTTTT
>TRBV3-1/TRBV3-2|-|TRBD1|TRBJ1-2
CASSQDAHRGHGYTF
TGTGCCAGCAGCCAAGACGCCCACAGGGGCCATGGCTACACCTTC
>TRBV6-1|once|-|TRBJ1-1
CASSEIQRLPNTEAFF
TGTGCCAGCAGTGAAATACAGCGGCTACCTAACACTGAAGCTTTCTTT
>TRBV5-5|-|TRBD1|TRBJ2-3
CASSPTGVRDTQYF
TGTGCCAGCAGCCCGACAGGGGTGAGAGATACGCAGTATTTT
>TRBV6-5|few|TRBD1|TRBJ2-7
CASSSRDRGIYEQYF
TGTGCCAGCTCCTCCCGGGACAGGGGCATCTACGAGCAGTACTTC
>TRBV11-2|-|TRBD2|TRBJ2-1
CASSLLAGNEQFF
TGTGCCAGCAGCCTACTAGCGGGGAATGAGCAGTTCTTC
>TRBV6-2/TRBV6-3|-|TRBD1|TRBJ1-1
CASSPLPGTGRTEAFF
TGTGCCAGCAGCCCCCTCCCCGGGACAGGGAGGACTGAAGCTTTCTTT
>TRBV6-6|-|TRBD2|TRBJ2-3
CATRPSGGPDTQYF
TGTGCCACCCGACCTAGCGGCGGCCCAGATACGCAGTATTTT
>TRBV12-3/TRBV12-4|few|TRBD1|TRBJ1-2
CASRGRGHHGYTF
TGTGCCAGCAGGGGAAGGGGGCACCATGGCTACACCTTC
>TRBV2|few|-|TRBJ1-3
CASSPFGGEATGNTIYF
TGTGCCAGCAGTCCGTTTGGGGGGGAGGCAACTGGAAACACCATATATTTT
>TRBV7-9|-|-|TRBJ1-1
CASSSRQGRGTEAFF
TGTGCCAGCAGCTCCCGCCAGGGGCGCGGCACTGAAGCTTTCTTT
>TRBV7-9|few|TRBD2|TRBJ2-7
CASSLGREASREQYF
TGTGCCAGCAGCTTAGGGCGGGAGGCCTCCCGCGAGCAGTACTTC
>TRBV9|-|-|TRBJ2-3
CASSPMDGADTQYF
TGTGCCAGCAGCCCTATGGACGGGGCAGATACGCAGTATTTT
>TRBV27|few|-|TRBJ2-1
CASAVNAWRNEQFF
TGTGCCAGCGCCGTTAATGCATGGCGGAATGAGCAGTTCTTC
>TRBV5-4|-|TRBD1|TRBJ2-7
CASSLAGGDEQYF
TGTGCCAGCAGCTTAGCAGGGGGCGACGAGCAGTACTTC
>TRBV4-1|once|-|TRBJ1-4
CASSQWGPNEKLFF
TGCGCCAGCAGCCAATGGGGGCCGAATGAAAAACTGTTTTTT
>TRBV10-3|few|-|TRBJ2-7
CAISEYIGEQYF
TGTGCCATCAGTGAGTATATCGGCGAGCAGTACTTC
>TRBV7-9|few|-|TRBJ2-2
CASSPQSLTQFNTGELFF
TGTGCCAGCAGTCCTCAAAGTCTGACTCAATTTAACACCGGGGAGCTGTTTTTT
>TRBV11-1|-|-|TRBJ1-1
CASSLGGGRTEAFF
TGTGCCAGCAGCTTAGGTGGAGGTAGGACTGAAGCTTTCTTT
>TRBV10-1|-|TRBD2|TRBJ2-7
CASSAVAGANYEQYF
TGCGCCAGCAGCGCCGTAGCGGGAGCTAACTACGAGCAGTACTTC
>TRBV30|few|TRBD1|TRBJ1-2
CAWSAFHLTGGLARNGYTF
TGTGCCTGGAGTGCTTTCCACCTGACAGGGGGGCTTGCTCGAAATGGCTACACCTTC
>TRBV9|once|TRBD1|TRBJ1-1
CASGGQGLTEAFF
TGTGCCAGCGGCGGACAGGGCCTCACTGAAGCTTTCTTT
>TRBV27|-|TRBD1|TRBJ1-2
CASSNRRQGGSGYTF
TGTGCCAGCAGCAACCGCCGACAGGGAGGCAGTGGCTACACCTTC
>TRBV6-5|-|-|TRBJ1-2
CASRSPGVPWAGYTF
TGTGCCAGCAGGTCGCCGGGGGTTCCTTGGGCTGGCTACACCTTC
>TRBV19|-|TRBD1|TRBJ1-1
CASSISDRATEAFF
TGTGCCAGTAGTATCTCCGACAGGGCGACTGAAGCTTTCTTT
>TRBV7-2|-|TRBD1|TRBJ2-2
CASTLRVSRGSGELFF
TGTGCCAGCACCCTTAGAGTTAGCAGGGGGTCCGGGGAGCTGTTTTTT
>TRBV9|few|-|TRBJ2-3
CASSVGGMTDTQYF
TGTGCCAGCAGCGTAGGCGGGATGACAGATACGCAGTATTTT
>TRBV14|-|TRBD1|TRBJ2-7
CASSQGTGAYEQYF
TGTGCCAGCAGCCAAGGGACAGGGGCCTACGAGCAGTACTTC
>TRBV7-9|-|-|TRBJ1-2
CASSLDTYGYTF
TGTGCCAGCAGCTTAGACACCTATGGCTACACCTTC
>TRBV7-9|-|-|TRBJ1-6
CASSLVEAYSPLHF
TGTGCCAGCAGCTTAGTGGAGGCCTATTCACCCCTCCACTTT
>TRBV19|-|TRBD1|TRBJ1-3
CASSIGDRLITGNTIYF
TGTGCCAGTAGTATAGGGGACAGACTAATTACTGGAAACACCATATATTTT
>TRBV6-5|-|-|TRBJ1-1
CASKWQGMGTEAFF
TGTGCCAGCAAGTGGCAGGGGATGGGCACTGAAGCTTTCTTT